Listed here are 13 T cell receptor beta chains from one sample, sequenced in a study of blood T cell repertoires in COVID-19. Data came from immunoSEQ multiplex PCR; TCRdb stores just in-frame clones and leaves some out. The sample has about 36,000 clones, about three quarters seen once. Material for sequencing was peripheral blood. These receptors were collected from a man in his fifties or sixties with active COVID-19.

The chain recombines TRBV29-1 with TRBJ1-1, with a tentative D call TRBD1 (6 bases). V was pared by 5 bases and J by 6 bases, with 13 bases between. Per germline, CDR1 SQVTM and CDR2 ANQGSEA. CDR3 length equals 12 residues. This CDR3 reads CSVRSQGAEAFF. The CDR3 nucleotides are TGCAGCGTTAGGTCACAGGGCGCTGAAGCTTTCTTT.

The rearrangement joins TRBV30 to TRBJ1-3; the D is unclear. From germline, CDR1 is GTSNPN and CDR2 SVGIG (reference sequence). The V and J ends lost 0 bases and 2 bases respectively, with 14 bases between them. The CDR3 is made up of 16 amino acids. For the CDR3, the DNA is TGTGCCTGGAGTGTCCAGTTGGGCGAAACTGGAAACACCATATATTTT. This codes for CAWSVQLGETGNTIYF.

This sequence joins TRBV3-1 (or the pseudogene TRBV3-2) and TRBJ2-7; D gene uncertain. This CDR3 contains 12 residues. Trimming shortened V by 5 bases and J by 2 bases, and 7 bases separated the two germline ends. Germline V lookup: CDR1 LGHDT, CDR2 YNNKEL (reference sequence). DNA of the CDR3: TGTGCCAGCAGCACCTATGCCTACGAGCAGTACTTC. Its translation: CASSTYAYEQYF.

The chain uses TRBV9 and TRBJ1-1; D is unclear. V gave up 3 bases and J gave up 0 bases, with 6 bases separating them. Germline CDR1 reads SGDLS; CDR2 reads YYNGEE. This CDR3 has 13 residues. CDR3: CASSADMNTEAFF. CDR3 in DNA: TGTGCCAGCAGCGCTGACATGAACACTGAAGCTTTCTTT.

The chain employs TRBV19 and TRBJ2-5; D is possibly TRBD2 (5 bases). CDR1 and CDR2 from the germline V gene are LNHDA and SQIVND (reference sequence). The CDR3 loop spans 12 amino acids. With 3 bases removed from V and 8 bases from J, the gap between germline ends came to 10 bases. CDR3 protein: CASSMGGGTQYF. CDR3 DNA sequence: TGTGCCAGTAGTATGGGTGGAGGAACCCAGTACTTC. Using reference TRBV19 and TRBJ2-5 for the parts outside the CDR3, the full variable domain is DGGITQSPKYLFRKEGQNVTLSCEQNLNHDAMYWYRQDPGQGLRLIYYSQIVNDFQKGDIAEGYSVSREKKESFPLTVTSAQKNPTAFYLCASSMGGGTQYFGPGTRLLVL.

This rearrangement joins TRBV9 to TRBJ2-2, with TRBD1 as a possible D gene (5 bases). V was cut by 10 bases and J by 6 bases, with 13 bases left in between. CDR1 is SGDLS and CDR2 is YYNGEE in the germline V gene. The CDR3 runs 12 residues. The CDR3 region has the DNA TGTGCCTCAGGGTTGGTGGCCGGGGAGCTGTTTTTT. Amino acid sequence: CASGLVAGELFF.

This clone was seen a single time. This chain uses TRBV14 with TRBJ1-5; the D is unclear. Germline values: CDR1 SGHDN, CDR2 FVKESK. V dropped 6 bases and J dropped 0 bases, with 12 bases sitting between them. The CDR3 is 15 residues long. The chain's CDR3 is CASSLQVNSNQPQHF. CDR3 coding DNA: TGTGCCAGCAGTCTTCAGGTTAATAGCAATCAGCCCCAGCATTTT.

This clone has more than one count but fewer than ten. The chain employs TRBV4-1 and TRBJ1-5; D unresolved. The CDR3 loop spans 13 amino acids. Germline lookup yields CDR1 MGHRA and CDR2 YSYEKL. V lost 2 bases and J 7 bases, leaving 9 bases between the germline ends. CDR3: CASSQRVRQPQHF. The CDR3 coding sequence is TGCGCCAGCAGCCAACGGGTAAGGCAGCCCCAGCATTTT.

The genes are TRBV28 and TRBJ2-5; maybe TRBD1 (6 bases). The CDR3 spans 15 residues. V was cut by 8 bases and J by 2 bases, with 18 bases left in between. Germline V gene data show CDR1 as MDHEN and CDR2 as SYDVKM. The CDR3 loop reads CASSGQTNGQETQYF. The DNA of the CDR3 is TGTGCCAGCTCGGGACAAACTAATGGTCAAGAGACCCAGTACTTC.

The V call is TRBV5-1, the J call TRBJ2-1, with TRBD2 identical over 8 bases. Germline CDR1 reads SGHRS; CDR2 reads YFSETQ. The CDR3 covers 15 residues. Trimming took 0 bases from V and 6 from J; bases not matched to a gene: 5. CDR3 sequence: CASSLGSGGGNEQFF. CDR3 bases: TGCGCCAGCAGCTTGGGGTCGGGAGGGGGCAATGAGCAGTTCTTC.

This clone has just a few counts. The chain links TRBV5-1 to TRBJ1-2, with a weak D call TRBD1 (6 bases). Germline V CDR1 and CDR2: SGHRS, YFSETQ. Trimming pared 4 bases from V and 0 bases from J, leaving 10 bases between. CDR3 length equals 14 residues. The CDR3 spells CASSAGETNYGYTF. The CDR3 region has the DNA TGCGCCAGCAGCGCAGGGGAGACTAACTATGGCTACACCTTC.

The chain links TRBV7-2 to TRBJ2-7; 7 nucleotides align to TRBD1. The V gene's germline CDR1 is SGHTA and CDR2 FQGNSA. V lost 2 bases, J lost 6 bases, and 10 bases stayed unmatched. The CDR3 is 15 amino acids. The CDR3 coding sequence is TGTGCCAGCAGCTTACGAGGGACAGCCTTCGGCGAGCAGTACTTC. Protein sequence: CASSLRGTAFGEQYF.

The genes are TRBV7-6 and TRBJ2-2; possibly TRBD1 for D (6 bases). CDR3 size: 15 residues. The V gene's germline CDR1 is SGHVS and CDR2 FNYEAQ. V gave up 5 bases and J gave up 6 bases, with 16 bases separating them. This chain's CDR3 is CASSPMDTGPGELFF. CDR3 nucleotide sequence: TGTGCCAGCAGCCCGATGGATACAGGGCCCGGGGAGCTGTTTTTT. The variable domain in full, with the rest retrieved from reference TRBV7-6 and TRBJ2-2, is GAGVSQSPRYKVTKRGQDVALRCDPISGHVSLYWYRQALGQGPEFLTYFNYEAQQDKSGLPNDRFSAERPEGSISTLTIQRTEQRDSAMYRCASSPMDTGPGELFFGEGSRLTVL.